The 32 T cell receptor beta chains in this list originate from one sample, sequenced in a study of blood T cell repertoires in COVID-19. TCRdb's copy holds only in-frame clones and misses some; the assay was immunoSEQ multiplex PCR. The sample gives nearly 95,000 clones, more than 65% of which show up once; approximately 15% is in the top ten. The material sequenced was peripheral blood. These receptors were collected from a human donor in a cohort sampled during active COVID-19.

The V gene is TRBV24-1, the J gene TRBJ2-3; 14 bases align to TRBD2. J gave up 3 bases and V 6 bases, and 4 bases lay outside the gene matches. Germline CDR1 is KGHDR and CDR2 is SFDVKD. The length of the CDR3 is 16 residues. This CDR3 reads CATSSGTSGRTDTQYF. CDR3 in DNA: TGTGCCACCAGTTCCGGGACTAGCGGGAGAACAGATACGCAGTATTTT.

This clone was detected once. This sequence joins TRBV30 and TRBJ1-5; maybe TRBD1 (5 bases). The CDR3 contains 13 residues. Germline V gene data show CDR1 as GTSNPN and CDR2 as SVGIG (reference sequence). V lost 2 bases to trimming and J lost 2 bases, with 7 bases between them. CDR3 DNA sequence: TGTGCCTGGAGTAGCAGGGGCAATCAGCCCCAGCATTTT. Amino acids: CAWSSRGNQPQHF. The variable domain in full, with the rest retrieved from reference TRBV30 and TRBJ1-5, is SQTIHQWPATLVQPVGSPLSLECTVEGTSNPNLYWYRQAAGRGLQLLFYSVGIGQISSEVPQNLSASRPQDRQFILSSKKLLLSDSGFYLCAWSSRGNQPQHFGDGTRLSIL.

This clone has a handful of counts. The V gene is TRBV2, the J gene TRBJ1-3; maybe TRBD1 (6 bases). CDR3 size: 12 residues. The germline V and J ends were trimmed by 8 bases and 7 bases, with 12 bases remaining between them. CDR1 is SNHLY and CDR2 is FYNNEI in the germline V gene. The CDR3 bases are TGTGCCAGCGGGGGACAAGGGAACACCATATATTTT. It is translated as CASGGQGNTIYF.

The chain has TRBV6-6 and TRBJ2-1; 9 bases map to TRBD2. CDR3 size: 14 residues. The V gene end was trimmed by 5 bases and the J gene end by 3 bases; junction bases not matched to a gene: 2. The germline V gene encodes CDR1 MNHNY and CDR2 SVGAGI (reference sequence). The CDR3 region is CASSRLADYNEQFF. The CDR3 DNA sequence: TGTGCCAGCAGTCGACTAGCGGACTACAATGAGCAGTTCTTC.

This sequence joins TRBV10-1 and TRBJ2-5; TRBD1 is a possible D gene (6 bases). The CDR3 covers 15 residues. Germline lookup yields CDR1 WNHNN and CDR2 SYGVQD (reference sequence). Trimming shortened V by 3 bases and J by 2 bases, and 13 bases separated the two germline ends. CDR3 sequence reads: CASSEGRGRQETQYF. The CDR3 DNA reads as TGCGCCAGCAGTGAAGGCAGGGGCCGGCAAGAGACCCAGTACTTC.

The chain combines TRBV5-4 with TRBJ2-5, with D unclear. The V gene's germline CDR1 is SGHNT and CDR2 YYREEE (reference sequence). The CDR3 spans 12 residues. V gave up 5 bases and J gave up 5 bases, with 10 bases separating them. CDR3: CASRSGPETQYF. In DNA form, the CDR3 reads TGTGCCAGCAGGTCCGGTCCCGAGACCCAGTACTTC.

Here the CDR3 DNA reads TGTGCCAGCAGTCCCCCCGCGGGCAATCAGCCCCAGCATTTT. Translating it yields CASSPPAGNQPQHF. The chain carries TRBV28 and TRBJ1-5; D ambiguous. The CDR3 runs 14 residues. The germline V gene has CDR1 MDHEN and CDR2 SYDVKM. The ends were cut back, 5 bases at V and 2 bases at J, with 10 bases in the middle.

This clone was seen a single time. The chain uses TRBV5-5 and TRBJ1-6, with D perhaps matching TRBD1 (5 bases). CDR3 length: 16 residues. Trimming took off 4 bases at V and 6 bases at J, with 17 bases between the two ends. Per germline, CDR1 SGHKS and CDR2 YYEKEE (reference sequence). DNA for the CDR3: TGTGCCAGCAGCCCCTTGGGAGGGGCCGGTAATTCACCCCTCCACTTT. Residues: CASSPLGGAGNSPLHF. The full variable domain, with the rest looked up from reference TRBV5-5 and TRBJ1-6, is DAGVTQSPTHLIKTRGQQVTLRCSPISGHKSVSWYQQVLGQGPQFIFQYYEKEERGRGNFPDRFSARQFPNYSSELNVNALLLGDSALYLCASSPLGGAGNSPLHFGNGTRLTVT.

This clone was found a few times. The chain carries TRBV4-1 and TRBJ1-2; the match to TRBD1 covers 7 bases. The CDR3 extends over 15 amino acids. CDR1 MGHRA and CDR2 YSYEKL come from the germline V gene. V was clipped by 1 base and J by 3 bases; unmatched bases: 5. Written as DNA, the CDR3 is TGCGCCAGCAGCCAAGTAAGGGGGCGGGACTATGGCTACACCTTC. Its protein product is CASSQVRGRDYGYTF.

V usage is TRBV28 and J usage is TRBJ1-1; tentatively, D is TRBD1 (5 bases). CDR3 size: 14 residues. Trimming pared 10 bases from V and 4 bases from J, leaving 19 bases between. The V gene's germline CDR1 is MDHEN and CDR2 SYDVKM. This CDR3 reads CATDTGSRGTEAFF. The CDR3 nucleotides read TGTGCCACCGATACAGGTTCAAGGGGCACTGAAGCTTTCTTT.

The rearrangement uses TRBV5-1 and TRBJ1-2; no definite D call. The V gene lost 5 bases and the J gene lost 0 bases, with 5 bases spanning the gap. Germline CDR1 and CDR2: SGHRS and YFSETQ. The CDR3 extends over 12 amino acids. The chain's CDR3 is CASRQANYGYTF. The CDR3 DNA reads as TGCGCCAGCAGACAAGCTAACTATGGCTACACCTTC. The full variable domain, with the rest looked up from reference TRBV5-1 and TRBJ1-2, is KAGVTQTPRYLIKTRGQQVTLSCSPISGHRSVSWYQQTPGQGLQFLFEYFSETQRNKGNFPGRFSGRQFSNSRSEMNVSTLELGDSALYLCASRQANYGYTFGSGTRLTVV.

CDR3 protein: CASSSADTRFSGYTF. As DNA, the CDR3 is TGTGCCAGCAGCTCAGCCGATACTAGGTTCTCTGGCTACACCTTC. The genes are TRBV7-9 and TRBJ1-2; D uncertain. This CDR3 region has 15 residues. The germline V gene encodes CDR1 SEHNR and CDR2 FQNEAQ (reference sequence). Trimming took 4 bases from V and 7 from J, leaving 19 bases between them.

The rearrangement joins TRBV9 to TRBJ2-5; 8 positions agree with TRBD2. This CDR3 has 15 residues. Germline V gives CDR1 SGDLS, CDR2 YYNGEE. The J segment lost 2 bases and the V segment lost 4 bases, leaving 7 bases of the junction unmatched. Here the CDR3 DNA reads TGTGCCAGCAGCTCCAGCGGCGGGGGGCAAGAGACCCAGTACTTC. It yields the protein CASSSSGGGQETQYF.

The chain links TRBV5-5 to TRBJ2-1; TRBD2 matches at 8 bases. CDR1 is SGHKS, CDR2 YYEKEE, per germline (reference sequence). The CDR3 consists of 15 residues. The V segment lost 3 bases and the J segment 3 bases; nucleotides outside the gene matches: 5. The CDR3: CASSSGGAFYNEQFF. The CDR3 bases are TGTGCCAGCAGCTCCGGGGGGGCGTTCTACAATGAGCAGTTCTTC.

As DNA, the CDR3 is TGTGCCAGCAGCGTAGGGGGGACAGGGCGCACCGGGGAGCTGTTTTTT. This codes for CASSVGGTGRTGELFF. The chain couples TRBV9 to TRBJ2-2, with 9 bases that match TRBD1. Trimming took 0 bases from V and 4 from J; bases not matched to a gene: 4. Germline CDR1 is SGDLS and CDR2 is YYNGEE. The CDR3 runs 16 residues.

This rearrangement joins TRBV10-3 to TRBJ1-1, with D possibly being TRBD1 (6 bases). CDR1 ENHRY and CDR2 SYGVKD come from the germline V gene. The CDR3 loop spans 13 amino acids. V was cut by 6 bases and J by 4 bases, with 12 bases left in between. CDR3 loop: CAISIQGSTEAFF. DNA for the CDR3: TGTGCCATCAGCATTCAGGGGTCCACTGAAGCTTTCTTT.

The CDR3 loop is CASSQRSPTERYSRGNIQYF. CDR3 sequence (DNA): TGTGCCAGCAGCCAAAGATCGCCGACAGAAAGATACTCGCGTGGAAACATTCAGTACTTC. The chain carries TRBV14 and TRBJ2-4; possible D gene TRBD1, 5 bases. The CDR3 has 20 residues. Trimming took off 2 bases at V and 6 bases at J, with 29 bases between the two ends. The V gene's germline CDR1 is SGHDN and CDR2 FVKESK.

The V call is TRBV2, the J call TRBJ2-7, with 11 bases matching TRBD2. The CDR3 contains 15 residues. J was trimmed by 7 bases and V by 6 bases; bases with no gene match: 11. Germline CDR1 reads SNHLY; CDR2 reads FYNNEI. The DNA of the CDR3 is TGTGCCAGCAGGCAAGGGACTAGCGGCCCAAGAGAGCAGTACTTC. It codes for CASRQGTSGPREQYF.

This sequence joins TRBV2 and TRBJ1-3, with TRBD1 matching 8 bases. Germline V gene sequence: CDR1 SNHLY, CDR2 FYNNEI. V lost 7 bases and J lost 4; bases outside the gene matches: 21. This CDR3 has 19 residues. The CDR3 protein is CASKGEKVRGRNRGNTIYF. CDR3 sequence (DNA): TGTGCCAGCAAAGGAGAAAAGGTCAGGGGGCGAAATCGAGGAAACACCATATATTTT.

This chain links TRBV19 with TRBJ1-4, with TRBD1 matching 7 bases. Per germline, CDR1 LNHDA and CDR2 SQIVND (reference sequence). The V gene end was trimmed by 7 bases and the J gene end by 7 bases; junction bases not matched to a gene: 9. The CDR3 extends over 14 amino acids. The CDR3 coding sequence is TGTGCCAGTACCCCGGACAGGACCTCTGAAAAACTGTTTTTT. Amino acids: CASTPDRTSEKLFF.

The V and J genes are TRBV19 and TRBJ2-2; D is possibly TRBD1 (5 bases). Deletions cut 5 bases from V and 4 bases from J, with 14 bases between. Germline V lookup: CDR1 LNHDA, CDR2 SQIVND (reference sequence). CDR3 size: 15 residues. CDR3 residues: CASSSQAGLTGELFF. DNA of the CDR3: TGTGCCAGTAGTTCGCAAGCAGGGCTCACCGGGGAGCTGTTTTTT.

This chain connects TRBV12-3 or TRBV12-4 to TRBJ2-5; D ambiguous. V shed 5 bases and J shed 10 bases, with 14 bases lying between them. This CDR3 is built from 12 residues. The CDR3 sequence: CASSLGPKDQYF. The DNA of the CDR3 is TGTGCCAGCAGTCTGGGCCCTAAGGACCAGTACTTC.

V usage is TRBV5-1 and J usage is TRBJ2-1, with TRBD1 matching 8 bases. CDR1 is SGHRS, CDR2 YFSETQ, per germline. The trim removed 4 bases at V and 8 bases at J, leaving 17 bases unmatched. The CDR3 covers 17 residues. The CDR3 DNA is TGCGCCAGCAGCCCGGGGGACAGGTCGGGCCAAGCCTATGAGCAGTTCTTC. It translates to CASSPGDRSGQAYEQFF.

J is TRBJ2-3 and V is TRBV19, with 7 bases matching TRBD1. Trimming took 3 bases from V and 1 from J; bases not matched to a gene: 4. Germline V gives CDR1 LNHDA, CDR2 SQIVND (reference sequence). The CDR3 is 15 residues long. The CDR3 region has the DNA TGTGCCAGTAGTATTCGCCAGGGGGGCACAGATACGCAGTATTTT. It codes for CASSIRQGGTDTQYF.

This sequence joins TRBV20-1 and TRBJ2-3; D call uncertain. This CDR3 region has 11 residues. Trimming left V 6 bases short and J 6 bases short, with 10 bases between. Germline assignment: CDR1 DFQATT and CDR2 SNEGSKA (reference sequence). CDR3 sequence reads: CSALRSDTQYF. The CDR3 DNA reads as TGCAGTGCACTTAGGAGCGATACGCAGTATTTT.

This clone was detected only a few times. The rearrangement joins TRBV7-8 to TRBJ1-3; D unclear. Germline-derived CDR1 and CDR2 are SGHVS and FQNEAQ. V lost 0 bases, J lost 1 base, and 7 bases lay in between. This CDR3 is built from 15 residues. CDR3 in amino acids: CASSLAWTSGNTIYF. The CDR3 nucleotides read TGTGCCAGCAGCTTAGCCTGGACTTCTGGAAACACCATATATTTT.

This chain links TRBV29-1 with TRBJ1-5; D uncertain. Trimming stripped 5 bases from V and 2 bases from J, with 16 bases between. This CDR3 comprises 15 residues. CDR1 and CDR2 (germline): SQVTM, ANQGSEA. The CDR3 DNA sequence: TGCAGCGTTAAATTAGCGGGTGGGGGCAATCAGCCCCAGCATTTT. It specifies CSVKLAGGGNQPQHF.

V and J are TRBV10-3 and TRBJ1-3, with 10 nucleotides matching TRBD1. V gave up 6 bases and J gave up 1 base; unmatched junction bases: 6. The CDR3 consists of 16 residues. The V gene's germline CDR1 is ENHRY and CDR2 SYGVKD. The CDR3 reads CAISTGQGRSGNTIYF. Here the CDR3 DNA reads TGTGCCATCAGCACGGGACAGGGGAGGTCTGGAAACACCATATATTTT.

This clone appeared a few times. CDR3 coding DNA: TGTGCCAGCAGCCCCACCACCGGTCAAGTCCATGAGCAGTTCTTC. Its translation: CASSPTTGQVHEQFF. The chain has TRBV7-8 and TRBJ2-1; the D is unclear. Germline V lookup: CDR1 SGHVS, CDR2 FQNEAQ. Trimming left V 5 bases short and J 8 bases short, with 19 bases between. The CDR3 spans 15 residues.

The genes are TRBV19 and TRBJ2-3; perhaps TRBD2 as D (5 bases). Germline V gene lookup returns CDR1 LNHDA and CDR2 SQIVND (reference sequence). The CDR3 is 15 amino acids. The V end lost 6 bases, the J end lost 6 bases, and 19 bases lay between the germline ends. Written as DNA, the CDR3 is TGTGCCAGTAGCAAATCACGCGGGCTGGGGGATACGCAGTATTTT. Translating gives CASSKSRGLGDTQYF.

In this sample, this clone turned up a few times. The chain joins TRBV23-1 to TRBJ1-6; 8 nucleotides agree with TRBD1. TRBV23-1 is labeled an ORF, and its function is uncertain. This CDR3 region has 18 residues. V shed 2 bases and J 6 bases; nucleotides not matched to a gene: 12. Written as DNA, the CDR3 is TGCGCCAGCAGTCAAGGACAGGGTAGGGCAAATATTAATTCACCCCTCCACTTT. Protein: CASSQGQGRANINSPLHF.

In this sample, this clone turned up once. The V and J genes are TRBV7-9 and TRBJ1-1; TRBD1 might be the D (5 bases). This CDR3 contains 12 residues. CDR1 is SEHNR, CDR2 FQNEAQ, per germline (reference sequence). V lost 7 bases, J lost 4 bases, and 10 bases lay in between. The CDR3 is CASNLGGTEAFF. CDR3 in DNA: TGTGCCAGCAATCTGGGGGGCACTGAAGCTTTCTTT.